The 32 T cell receptor beta chains reported below all come from one sample, sequenced in a study of control samples from healthy donors and cancer patients (dated by TCRdb to about 2020). The method behind the library was the immunoSEQ multiplex PCR assay. This is the immuneACCESS table as TCRdb keeps it, with only in-frame sequences that have V and J called. A part of the clones is gone; compared with another copy, unresolved V genes explain less than half, and the rest is unexplained. This sample lists 90,000 or so clones; 88% were detected once. About an eighth of the sample belongs to the ten largest clones. Sequences were obtained from blood. These receptors all come from a woman aged 65 to 85 in good health.

In the case of this clone: Germline is not matched at one junction end, which may reflect a read error. The chain employs TRBV7-2 and TRBJ1-3, with D perhaps matching TRBD1 (5 bases). The CDR3 spans 14 residues. The germline gives CDR1 SGHTA, CDR2 FQGNSA. This CDR3 is CVSSSQDAGNTIYF. Written as DNA, the CDR3 is TGTGTCAGCAGCTCACAGGACGCTGGAAACACCATATATTTT.

The gene calls are TRBV2 and TRBJ2-3, with D possibly being TRBD2 (6 bases). The length of the CDR3 is 14 residues. Trimming took 8 bases from V and 0 from J, leaving 12 bases between them. The germline gives CDR1 SNHLY, CDR2 FYNNEI. CDR3 bases: TGTGCCAGCCTTGGGCGGGAAAGCACAGATACGCAGTATTTT. Protein product: CASLGRESTDTQYF.

This clone was counted once. The V and J genes are TRBV7-9 and TRBJ1-2; a possible D gene is TRBD1 (5 bases). This CDR3 contains 15 residues. In germline, CDR1 is SEHNR, CDR2 FQNEAQ (reference sequence). The ends were cut back, 3 bases at V and 8 bases at J, with 19 bases in the middle. The CDR3 here is CASSFGGHQLDGYTF. The CDR3 DNA reads TGTGCCAGCAGCTTCGGGGGTCATCAATTGGACGGCTACACCTTC.

This chain uses TRBV30 with TRBJ1-6, with no clear D. The V gene lost 4 bases and the J gene lost 4 bases, with 11 bases spanning the gap. The CDR3 covers 14 residues. From germline, CDR1 is GTSNPN and CDR2 SVGIG (reference sequence). The CDR3 is CAWNGPNYNSPLHF. For the CDR3, the DNA is TGTGCCTGGAATGGGCCCAATTATAATTCACCCCTCCACTTT. The full variable domain, completed using reference TRBV30 and TRBJ1-6, is SQTIHQWPATLVQPVGSPLSLECTVEGTSNPNLYWYRQAAGRGLQLLFYSVGIGQISSEVPQNLSASRPQDRQFILSSKKLLLSDSGFYLCAWNGPNYNSPLHFGNGTRLTVT.

V is TRBV5-5 and J is TRBJ1-4; D gene unclear. Germline CDR1 is SGHKS and CDR2 is YYEKEE (reference sequence). This CDR3 comprises 16 residues. V dropped 4 bases and J dropped 8 bases, with 21 bases sitting between them. The CDR3 region has the DNA TGTGCCAGCAGCCCCCAAGGAGCGTTCGGAGGGGAAAAACTGTTTTTT. Translating gives CASSPQGAFGGEKLFF.

This clone has just a few counts. The V call is TRBV19, the J call TRBJ1-5; D is ambiguous. This CDR3 comprises 17 residues. The germline V gene encodes CDR1 LNHDA and CDR2 SQIVND (reference sequence). V was pared by 5 bases and J by 2 bases, with 19 bases between. Written as DNA, the CDR3 is TGTGCCAGTAGTCCCGATCTAGGCGGAATCGGCAATCAGCCCCAGCATTTT. Its protein is CASSPDLGGIGNQPQHF.

J is TRBJ1-1 and V is TRBV10-2, with a tentative D call TRBD1 (5 bases). Germline V gene sequence: CDR1 WSHSY, CDR2 SAAADI. This CDR3 contains 14 residues. The V and J ends lost 0 bases and 4 bases respectively, with 9 bases between them. The CDR3 is CASSESLRGTEAFF. The CDR3 nucleotides are TGCGCCAGCAGTGAGTCACTGAGGGGCACTGAAGCTTTCTTT.

This clone was counted a single time. The gene calls are TRBV5-1 and TRBJ2-7; maybe TRBD1 (5 bases). V was clipped by 4 bases and J by 3 bases, with 11 bases between them. Germline CDR1 is SGHRS and CDR2 is YFSETQ. This CDR3 is built from 13 residues. Here the CDR3 DNA reads TGCGCCAGCAGCACTGGACACAGCTACGAGCAGTACTTC. Amino acids: CASSTGHSYEQYF.

The J gene is TRBJ1-2, the V gene TRBV12-3 or TRBV12-4; D is undetermined. This CDR3 is 13 amino acids long. V lost 6 bases and J 5 bases, leaving 13 bases between the germline ends. The CDR3 loop is CASSPLSQYGYTF. DNA of the CDR3: TGTGCCAGCAGCCCACTATCGCAGTATGGCTACACCTTC.

The V and J genes are TRBV6-5 and TRBJ1-5, with unresolved D. Germline V gives CDR1 MNHEY, CDR2 SVGAGI. The CDR3 covers 14 residues. V gave up 6 bases and J gave up 0 bases, with 9 bases separating them. The CDR3 DNA is TGTGCCAGCAGCCGTTACGGTAGCAATCAGCCCCAGCATTTT. It encodes CASSRYGSNQPQHF.

The gene calls are TRBV5-1 and TRBJ1-2; 7 bases line up with TRBD1. The CDR3 runs 15 residues. Trimming removed 0 bases from V and 2 bases from J; junction bases left unmatched: 4. Germline V CDR1 and CDR2: SGHRS, YFSETQ. The DNA for the CDR3 is TGCGCCAGCAGCTTGGATTCAGGGGGAAACTATGGCTACACCTTC. Amino acid sequence: CASSLDSGGNYGYTF. The whole variable domain, remainder taken from reference TRBV5-1 and TRBJ1-2, is KAGVTQTPRYLIKTRGQQVTLSCSPISGHRSVSWYQQTPGQGLQFLFEYFSETQRNKGNFPGRFSGRQFSNSRSEMNVSTLELGDSALYLCASSLDSGGNYGYTFGSGTRLTVV.

This chain connects TRBV11-2 to TRBJ2-5; D is perhaps TRBD1 or TRBD2 (5 bases each). Germline V CDR1 and CDR2: SGHAT, FQNNGV. The CDR3 has 14 amino acids. Trimming cost V 4 bases and J 4 bases, with 13 bases left between them. CDR3 loop: CASSSRDRGETQYF. CDR3 DNA: TGTGCCAGCAGCTCCCGGGACCGAGGAGAGACCCAGTACTTC.

This chain joins TRBV7-9 and TRBJ1-1; unclear D gene. The CDR3 has 11 residues. Trimming cost V 8 bases and J 11 bases, with 15 bases left between them. CDR1 SEHNR and CDR2 FQNEAQ come from the germline V gene (reference sequence). CDR3 DNA: TGTGCCAGCCTTGGCGGACTGGAGGCTTTCTTT. It encodes CASLGGLEAFF.

The rearrangement links TRBV11-3 to TRBJ2-1; no clear D gene. Germline lookup yields CDR1 SGHNT and CDR2 YENEEA. The CDR3 has 13 amino acids. V gave up 4 bases and J gave up 5 bases, with 9 bases separating them. This CDR3 is CASSWAGNNEQFF. CDR3 bases: TGTGCCAGCAGCTGGGCAGGCAACAATGAGCAGTTCTTC.

V gene TRBV12-3 or TRBV12-4 combines with J gene TRBJ2-3; D is perhaps TRBD1 or TRBD2 (5 bases each). The V gene lost 4 bases and the J gene lost 9 bases, with 14 bases spanning the gap. The CDR3 is 13 residues long. CDR3 in amino acids: CASSSPGGLTQYF. In DNA form, the CDR3 reads TGTGCCAGCAGTTCCCCTGGGGGATTAACGCAGTATTTT.

This chain joins TRBV19 and TRBJ1-1; D might be TRBD1 (5 bases). The CDR3 is made up of 14 amino acids. Germline V lookup: CDR1 LNHDA, CDR2 SQIVND (reference sequence). Deletions cut 3 bases from V and 3 bases from J, with 11 bases between. CDR3 sequence reads: CASSIRGWDTEAFF. DNA for the CDR3: TGTGCCAGTAGTATTAGGGGTTGGGACACTGAAGCTTTCTTT.

The chain links TRBV30 to TRBJ2-1; D not resolved. Between the trimmed V and J ends, which lost 0 bases and 4 bases, there was a span of 4 bases. CDR1 and CDR2 from the germline V gene are GTSNPN and SVGIG (reference sequence). The CDR3 has 12 amino acids. CDR3 sequence (DNA): TGTGCCTGGAGTGTGGTATACAATGAGCAGTTCTTC. Protein sequence: CAWSVVYNEQFF.

The chain links TRBV27 to TRBJ2-3; 8 bases match TRBD2. The CDR3 has 17 residues. With 6 bases clipped from V and 1 base from J, the junction kept 12 bases outside the gene matches. CDR1 MNHEY and CDR2 SMNVEV come from the germline V gene (reference sequence). DNA for the CDR3: TGTGCCAGCAGCCCCAGGAGAGCGGGAGTGGGCACAGATACGCAGTATTTT. It encodes CASSPRRAGVGTDTQYF.

V gene TRBV6-5 combines with J gene TRBJ2-1, with D unclear. CDR3 length equals 14 residues. Per the germline V gene, CDR1 is MNHEY and CDR2 is SVGAGI. With 8 bases removed from V and 5 bases from J, the gap between germline ends came to 16 bases. CDR3 loop: CASLPGPVHNEQFF. As DNA, the CDR3 is TGTGCCAGCCTCCCAGGCCCCGTACACAATGAGCAGTTCTTC.

The chain joins TRBV30 to TRBJ1-1; the D gene is possibly TRBD1 (5 bases). This CDR3 region has 13 residues. Trimming took off 3 bases at V and 5 bases at J, with 13 bases between the two ends. CDR1 and CDR2 (germline): GTSNPN, SVGIG (reference sequence). The CDR3 DNA follows: TGTGCCTGGAGGAGGAGGGGCAGTACTGAAGCTTTCTTT. Amino acids: CAWRRRGSTEAFF.

J is TRBJ1-2 and V is TRBV19, with no clear D. V was clipped by 6 bases and J by 8 bases, with 7 bases between them. Germline V CDR1 and CDR2: LNHDA, SQIVND (reference sequence). CDR3 size: 10 residues. The chain's CDR3 is CASRGEGYTF. The CDR3 bases are TGTGCCAGTAGGGGAGAAGGCTACACCTTC.

The chain has TRBV5-1 and TRBJ1-1, with a possible D match to TRBD1 (6 bases). This CDR3 has 16 residues. The germline CDR1 and CDR2 sequences are SGHRS and YFSETQ. The V gene lost 0 bases and the J gene lost 2 bases, with 14 bases spanning the gap. The CDR3 sequence is CASSLGRWTVNTEAFF. The DNA of the CDR3 is TGCGCCAGCAGCTTGGGAAGGTGGACAGTCAACACTGAAGCTTTCTTT.

The genes are TRBV19 and TRBJ1-1; D is unclear. Germline CDR1 is LNHDA and CDR2 is SQIVND (reference sequence). V lost 4 bases to trimming and J lost 0 bases, with 6 bases between them. The CDR3 is 13 amino acids. CDR3 coding DNA: TGTGCCAGTAGTACGACCATGAACACTGAAGCTTTCTTT. Translated: CASSTTMNTEAFF.

The rearrangement links TRBV9 to TRBJ2-5, with 11 nucleotides matching TRBD2. The germline CDR1 and CDR2 sequences are SGDLS and YYNGEE. Trimming took 3 bases from V and 5 from J; bases not matched to a gene: 6. CDR3 size: 15 residues. CDR3 protein: CASSDTGTSGETQYF. CDR3 coding DNA: TGTGCCAGCAGCGATACCGGGACTAGCGGTGAGACCCAGTACTTC.

The CDR3 DNA reads as TGTGCCTGGAGGGAAACCGGGGGCTATGGCTACACCTTC. Encoded protein: CAWRETGGYGYTF. The gene calls are TRBV30 and TRBJ1-2; D perhaps matches TRBD1 (5 bases). This CDR3 contains 13 residues. Germline CDR1 is GTSNPN and CDR2 is SVGIG (reference sequence). V lost 3 bases and J lost 4, with 12 bases in between. Together with reference TRBV30 and TRBJ1-2, the CDR3 gives the full variable domain: SQTIHQWPATLVQPVGSPLSLECTVEGTSNPNLYWYRQAAGRGLQLLFYSVGIGQISSEVPQNLSASRPQDRQFILSSKKLLLSDSGFYLCAWRETGGYGYTFGSGTRLTVV.

In DNA, the CDR3 is TGTGCCATCAGCGTTAGCGGGAGCTCCTACAATGAGCAGTTCTTC. This translates into CAISVSGSSYNEQFF. V usage is TRBV10-3 and J usage is TRBJ2-1; 9 bases fit TRBD2. V shed 6 bases and J 0 bases; nucleotides not matched to a gene: 3. Germline-derived CDR1 and CDR2 are ENHRY and SYGVKD. The CDR3 has 15 residues.

The CDR3 loop is CASSLMVGSSGNTIYF. CDR3 in DNA: TGTGCCAGCAGCTTAATGGTCGGCAGCTCTGGAAACACCATATATTTT. This rearrangement joins TRBV7-9 to TRBJ1-3, with unresolved D. CDR1 is SEHNR, CDR2 FQNEAQ, per germline (reference sequence). V was cut by 2 bases and J by 0 bases, with 11 bases left in between. The CDR3 is 16 amino acids.

This clone was seen a single time. The CDR3 sequence: CASSPGTSGPNTGELFF. As DNA, the CDR3 is TGTGCCAGTAGTCCCGGGACTAGCGGGCCTAACACCGGGGAGCTGTTTTTT. V is TRBV19 and J is TRBJ2-2; 12 bases agree with TRBD2. Germline V gene sequence: CDR1 LNHDA, CDR2 SQIVND (reference sequence). Germline trimming cut 5 bases from V and 2 bases from J; bases unmatched to any gene: 6. The CDR3 is made up of 17 amino acids.

This clone was detected only a few times. The rearrangement uses TRBV6-6 and TRBJ2-7; 9 bases align to TRBD2. Trimming took 6 bases from V and 6 from J; bases not matched to a gene: 12. The germline V gene has CDR1 MNHNY and CDR2 SVGAGI (reference sequence). The CDR3 is 15 residues long. The CDR3 nucleotides read TGTGCCAGCAGCCAACCCTTAGCGGGAGTGGGCGAGCAGTACTTC. Protein: CASSQPLAGVGEQYF.

The J gene is TRBJ2-3, the V gene TRBV30; D is unclear. The germline gives CDR1 GTSNPN, CDR2 SVGIG (reference sequence). Deletions cut 0 bases from V and 6 bases from J, with 13 bases between. CDR3 length: 14 amino acids. The DNA for the CDR3 is TGTGCCTGGAGTGTAATCCAAATGACGGATACGCAGTATTTT. Protein: CAWSVIQMTDTQYF.

The gene calls are TRBV5-6 and TRBJ2-7; TRBD2 matches 12 bases. From germline, CDR1 is SGHDT and CDR2 YYEEEE. The V and J ends lost 3 bases and 3 bases, in that order; junction bases with no gene match: 1. The CDR3 spans 14 residues. This CDR3 is CASSSGLAGYEQYF. In DNA, the CDR3 is TGTGCCAGCAGCTCGGGACTAGCGGGCTACGAGCAGTACTTC.

This chain connects TRBV11-2 to TRBJ1-2; D possibly corresponds to TRBD1 (6 bases). V was cut by 4 bases and J by 0 bases, with 18 bases left in between. Germline V gene lookup returns CDR1 SGHAT and CDR2 FQNNGV. The CDR3 spans 17 residues. The CDR3, as DNA: TGTGCCAGCAGCTCAAACAAGGGGGGGGAAGCTAACTATGGCTACACCTTC. This translates into CASSSNKGGEANYGYTF.